This TCR beta chain originates from a study of beta chain features in type 1 diabetes (dated by TCRdb to between 2018 and 2020). A note on the overall study: Mean age, gender distribution, total cell number and subset yield were not different between patients and healthy donors. Naive and central memory subsets were obtained from all 30 or so donors, but regulatory and stem cell-like memory subsets were isolated from only 8 patients and about 8 healthy donors. The study compared the TCRB repertoires of sorted circulating CD4+ T cell subsets in recently diagnosed type 1 diabetes patients with those in matched healthy donors. A total of roughly 98,000,000 sorted cells were examined across all samples, and a strong correlation was observed between cell number per subset and RNA yield. Summary of the overall study and its limitations: Because cDNA rather than genomic DNA was sequenced, highly expressing activated cells could have been over-represented, although no difference in activation and CD3 levels was found between groups. Shorter templates might be favored by PCR, yet because patient and control samples were amplified and corrected together, any such skew would affect both groups equally. Naive, central memory and regulatory TCRB repertoires appeared to be more alike among patients than among healthy donors. HLA sub-analyses involved small numbers of individuals, so any influence of HLA type on TCRB rearrangement remained unresolved. At VDJ recombination sites, patients with type 1 diabetes made fewer insertions and deleted more nucleotides, a pattern implying thymic rearrangement abnormalities. Type 1 diabetes patients showed a moderate but significant shortening of TCRB CDR3 length in all four CD4+ subsets.

The CDR3 holds 16 amino acids from the cysteine to the phenylalanine. Solely the CDR3 DNA is kept, with 48 bases framed from the first base. At the junction V is shortened by 3 bases and J by 2 bases; bases outside the gene matches: 4. Reading the germline V gene gives CDR1 LGHNA and CDR2 YSLEER. The entire amount of isolated RNA was reverse transcribed using the High Capacity cDNA Reverse Transcription Kit, so the sequenced TCRB transcripts were expressed ones. Deep immunoSEQ sequencing was performed on naive, central memory and regulatory T cell samples, with an average of roughly 3.5 million total reads per sample. After sorted cells were lysed in RLT buffer, RNA was extracted with DNase-treated RNeasy Micro or Mini kits, with the choice depending on cell number. Each cell subset was processed on its own to prevent cross-contamination, while patient and healthy donor samples were processed together. The immunoSEQ multiplex PCR was used to amplify TCRB sequences from cDNA, generating 87-bp fragments that spanned the CDR3 region. The amplicons were sequenced using the Illumina HiSeq platform. The authors' analysis ran thus. PCR bias was corrected computationally using synthetic template baselines, and reads within Hamming distance 2 were collapsed, with unmergeable singletons discarded. Reads were aligned to IMGT to assign V, D and J genes, CDR3 length, and insertions or deletions at six rearrangement sites. Clonotype counts were normalized to sorted cell number within each subset before computing true diversity and Gini coefficients with the tcR R package. The overlap coefficient, calculated on TCRB nucleotide sequences, was used to measure repertoire sharing. As a proxy for the pre-selection repertoire, out-of-frame TCRB sequences from naive cells were analyzed. Here the immuneACCESS table is served through TCRdb, limited to in-frame sequences with V and J called. Missing clones are a known gap in these copies; in checked studies unresolved V genes cover under half, and the rest lacks a known reason. D and trimming were read from the DNA, whereas the V and J calls and clone size are those reported in that table. The sample profile shows 350,000 to 400,000 clones; roughly an eighth of them were found once. The ten most abundant clones make up around 0.0099% of the sample.

A remark on this clone: Its specific antigen is unknown. No clone much larger than this one lies a single base away; base qualities are absent.

A single peripheral blood draw of around 100 mL on average was collected from each donor into heparinised tubes. A BD FACSAria II was used to sort naive, central memory, regulatory and stem cell-like memory CD4+ T cells with a panel that included CD45RO, CCR7, CD25, CD127, CD95 and CD27. A purity above 95% was achieved for all sorted populations. PBMCs were isolated right away by Lymphoprep density gradient centrifugation and were stained directly, without culture. So that batch effects would be minimized, each experiment stained and sorted samples in pairs, pairing one healthy donor with one patient.

The receptor was isolated from a woman in her late teens or twenties with type 1 diabetes. The chain is encoded by TRBV4-3 joined to TRBJ2-3; TRBD1 lines up with 11 middle nucleotides. The source material was naive CD4+ T cells from blood. The cell subset or site label here, explained by the study, means: true naive CD4+ T cells. The CDR3 in this case is CASSQGTGGPTDTQYF. Read as DNA, the sequence is TGCGCCAGCAGCCAGGGGACAGGGGGGCCCACAGATACGCAGTATTTT.